These T cell receptor beta chains were read from a single sample in a study of T cells after yellow fever vaccination. TCRdb re-derived calls from the 5' RACE reads in MiXCR, one entry per CDR3 protein. The sample consists of 250,000 to 350,000 distinct CDR3 sequences, around 6.8% of them appearing once. Sequenced material: PBMCs, taken more than 40 days after the first yellow fever vaccination. The receptors were sampled from a man between 18 and 29 years old who received the YFV17D yellow fever vaccine. Each CDR3 is given with its conserved first and last residue. The order of the fields is J gene, D gene, V gene, clone size, CDR3 protein, CDR3 DNA. A D gene is named only where the DNA matches it firmly. A row's size may be missing; if present it is once, few, many or a size class.

j_gene: TRBJ1-6; d_gene: -; v_gene: TRBV7-6; abundance: many; CDR3aa: CASSLKSQGLRSYNSPLHF; CDR3nt: TGTGCCAGCAGCTTAAAGTCGCAGGGGCTGAGGTCCTATAATTCACCCCTCCACTTT
j_gene: TRBJ1-1; d_gene: TRBD1; v_gene: TRBV7-2; abundance: -; CDR3aa: CASSLATGAEAFF; CDR3nt: TGTGCCAGCAGCTTAGCGACAGGGGCTGAAGCTTTCTTT
j_gene: TRBJ1-2; d_gene: TRBD1; v_gene: TRBV6-1; abundance: once; CDR3aa: CASRETGRSGYTF; CDR3nt: TGTGCCAGCAGGGAGACAGGGCGGAGTGGCTACACCTTC
j_gene: TRBJ2-7; d_gene: TRBD2; v_gene: TRBV4-3; abundance: -; CDR3aa: CASSQDGGGPSGEQYF; CDR3nt: TGCGCCAGCAGCCAAGATGGCGGGGGGCCGTCGGGCGAGCAGTACTTC
j_gene: TRBJ1-1; d_gene: TRBD1; v_gene: TRBV6-1; abundance: few; CDR3aa: CASSGRAGGTWAFF; CDR3nt: TGTGCCAGCAGTGGGCGGGCAGGGGGGACTTGGGCTTTCTTT
j_gene: TRBJ2-5; d_gene: -; v_gene: TRBV12-3/TRBV12-4; abundance: -; CDR3aa: CASRLRGDGGVGAQYF; CDR3nt: TGTGCCAGCAGGCTGCGCGGGGACGGAGGGGTTGGGGCCCAGTACTTC
j_gene: TRBJ2-7; d_gene: TRBD1; v_gene: TRBV5-1; abundance: few; CDR3aa: CASSLGQGLDEQYF; CDR3nt: TGCGCCAGCAGCTTGGGACAGGGGCTTGACGAGCAGTACTTC
j_gene: TRBJ1-2; d_gene: -; v_gene: TRBV2; abundance: few; CDR3aa: CASRGNTGSYGYTF; CDR3nt: TGTGCCAGCAGGGGAAATACGGGGAGCTATGGCTACACCTTC
j_gene: TRBJ2-3; d_gene: -; v_gene: TRBV28; abundance: many; CDR3aa: CASSLLAAGQATDTQYF; CDR3nt: TGTGCCAGCAGTTTATTAGCAGCGGGTCAGGCCACAGATACGCAGTATTTT
j_gene: TRBJ2-4; d_gene: TRBD1; v_gene: TRBV7-2; abundance: -; CDR3aa: CASSSTGFAIQYF; CDR3nt: TGTGCCAGCAGCTCGACAGGGTTTGCCATTCAGTACTTC